The rows below give T cell receptor beta chains drawn from one sample of a study of cytomegalovirus exposure and HLA in healthy donors. The protocol was immunoSEQ multiplex PCR, while the TCRdb copy is restricted to in-frame clones and leaves out a portion. The table has some 76,000 clones, about 95% seen once. The sample was PBMCs. The origin of the receptors is a woman between 18 and 29 years old in good health and CMV-seronegative. The CDR3 runs from the conserved cysteine through the conserved F or W. The D gene is left open where the match is weak.

>TRBV5-1|NA|TRBJ1-1|16
TGCGCCAGCAGCTTGAGGCAGGGAGCGGGGAACACTGAAGCTTTCTTT
CASSLRQGAGNTEAFF
>TRBV29-1|NA|TRBJ2-7|11
TGCAGCGTTCCCGACGGGAATGAGCAGTACTTC
CSVPDGNEQYF
>TRBV25-1|NA|TRBJ2-3|16
TGTGCCAGCAGTCCCCGCCAGGGTGGGGGCCCAGATACGCAGTATTTT
CASSPRQGGGPDTQYF
>TRBV27|NA|TRBJ2-5|14
TGTGCCAGCAGTATCGTACAGGGGGGGGAGACCCAGTACTTC
CASSIVQGGETQYF
>TRBV11-1|TRBD1|TRBJ2-6|14
TGTGCCAGCTGTACAGGGGTTGGGGCCAACGTCCTGACTTTC
CASCTGVGANVLTF
>TRBV2|TRBD2|TRBJ2-5|14
TGTGCCAGCAGATCGACTAGCGGGGTCGAGACCCAGTACTTC
CASRSTSGVETQYF
>TRBV11-2|TRBD2|TRBJ2-5|16
TGTGCCAGCAGCTTAGAGGTAGCGGGGGGGCGAGAGACCCAGTACTTC
CASSLEVAGGRETQYF
>TRBV11-2|NA|TRBJ1-2|14
TGTGCCAGCAGTCATCCCGGGAATAACTATGGCTACACCTTC
CASSHPGNNYGYTF
>TRBV6-5|TRBD1|TRBJ2-1|15
TGTGCCAGCAGTTACTTAGGGACAGGGGATGATGAGCAGTTCTTC
CASSYLGTGDDEQFF
>TRBV5-1|NA|TRBJ1-1|15
TGCGCCAGCTCAAATGTCGTTACCCCGGACACTGAAGCTTTCTTT
CASSNVVTPDTEAFF
>TRBV6-4|TRBD2|TRBJ2-3|17
TGTGCCAGCAGTGACTCAACGACTAGCGGGGGCACAGATACGCAGTATTTT
CASSDSTTSGGTDTQYF
>TRBV27|TRBD2|TRBJ2-2|14
TGTGCCAGCAGTTCCGGGGGGGAGGGCGGGGAGCTGTTTTTT
CASSSGGEGGELFF
>TRBV7-3|NA|TRBJ2-2|15
TGTGCCAGCAGCTTACTAGCTGACTGGACCGGGGAGCTGTTTTTT
CASSLLADWTGELFF
>TRBV7-3|TRBD2|TRBJ2-2|16
TGTGCCAGCAGCTCCGCGGGGGGGGCGAACACCGGGGAGCTGTTTTTT
CASSSAGGANTGELFF
>TRBV6-1|TRBD1|TRBJ1-1|13
TGTGCCAGCAGCCCCGGCGAGACAGGGAAAGCTTTCTTT
CASSPGETGKAFF
>TRBV6-1|NA|TRBJ2-1|15
TGTGCCAGCAGGAGGCCCAGCGTAGGCCGCGATGAGCAGTTCTTC
CASRRPSVGRDEQFF
>TRBV7-9|NA|TRBJ2-7|12
TGTGCCAGCAGCTTAGGGCCGAGGGAGCAGTACTTC
CASSLGPREQYF
>TRBV6-5|NA|TRBJ1-4|15
TGTGCCAGCAGTTACTCCGGGGGGCTCTATGAAAAACTGTTTTTT
CASSYSGGLYEKLFF
>TRBV7-8|NA|TRBJ2-7|15
TGTGCCAGCAGCCCCTTAAGCGTAAGCTCCTACGAGCAGTACTTC
CASSPLSVSSYEQYF